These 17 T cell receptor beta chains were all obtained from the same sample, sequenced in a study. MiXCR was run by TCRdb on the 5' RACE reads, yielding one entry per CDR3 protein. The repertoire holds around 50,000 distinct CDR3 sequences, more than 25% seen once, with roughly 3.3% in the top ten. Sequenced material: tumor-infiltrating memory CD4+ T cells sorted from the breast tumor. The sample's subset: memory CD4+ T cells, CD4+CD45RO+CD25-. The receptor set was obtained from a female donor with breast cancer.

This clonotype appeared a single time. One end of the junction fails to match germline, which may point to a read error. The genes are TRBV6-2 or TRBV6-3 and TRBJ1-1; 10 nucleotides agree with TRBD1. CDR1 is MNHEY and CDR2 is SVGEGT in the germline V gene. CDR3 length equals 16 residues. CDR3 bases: TGCGCCAGCAGTTACTCGACACCGGGACAGGGGCACGAAGCTTTCTTT. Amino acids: CASSYSTPGQGHEAFF.

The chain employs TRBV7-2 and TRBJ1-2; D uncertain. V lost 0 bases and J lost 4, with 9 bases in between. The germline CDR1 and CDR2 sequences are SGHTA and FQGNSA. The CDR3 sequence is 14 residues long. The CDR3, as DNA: TGTGCCAGCAGCTTAGCGCCAGAGTTCTATGGCTACACCTTC. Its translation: CASSLAPEFYGYTF.

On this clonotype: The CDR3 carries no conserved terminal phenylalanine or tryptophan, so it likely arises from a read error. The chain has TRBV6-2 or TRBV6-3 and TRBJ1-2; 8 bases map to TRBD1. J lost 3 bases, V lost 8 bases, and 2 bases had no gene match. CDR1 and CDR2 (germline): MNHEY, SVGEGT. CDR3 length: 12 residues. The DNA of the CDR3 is TGTGCCAGCGACAGGGGAGACTATGGCTACACCTGC. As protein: CASDRGDYGYTC.

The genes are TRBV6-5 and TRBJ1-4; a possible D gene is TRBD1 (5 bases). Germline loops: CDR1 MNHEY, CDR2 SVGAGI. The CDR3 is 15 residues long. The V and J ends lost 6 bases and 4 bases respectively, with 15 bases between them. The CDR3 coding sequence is TGTGCCAGCAGACTTATCCGGGACGGTAATGAAAAACTGTTTTTT. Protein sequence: CASRLIRDGNEKLFF.

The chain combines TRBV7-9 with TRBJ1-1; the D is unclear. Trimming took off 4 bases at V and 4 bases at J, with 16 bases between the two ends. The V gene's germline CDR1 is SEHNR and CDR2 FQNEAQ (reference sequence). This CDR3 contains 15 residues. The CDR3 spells CASSYSYSGVTEAFF. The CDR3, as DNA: TGTGCCAGCAGCTACTCTTATTCTGGGGTCACTGAAGCTTTCTTT.

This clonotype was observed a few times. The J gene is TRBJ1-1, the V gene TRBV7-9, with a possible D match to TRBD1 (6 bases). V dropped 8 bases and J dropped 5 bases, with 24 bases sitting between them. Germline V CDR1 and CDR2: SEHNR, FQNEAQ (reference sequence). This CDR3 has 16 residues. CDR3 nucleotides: TGTGCCAGCTCGGGTGCGGGGCCCCAAAGGGGGACTGAAGCTTTCTTT. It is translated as CASSGAGPQRGTEAFF.

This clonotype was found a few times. The CDR3 here is CASSQGGNGALHF. The CDR3 nucleotides read TGTGCCAGCAGTCAGGGGGGAAATGGGGCCCTCCACTTT. V gene TRBV25-1 combines with J gene TRBJ1-6; 7 bases fit TRBD1. The CDR3 contains 13 residues. Germline assignment: CDR1 MGHDK and CDR2 SYGVNS. J lost 14 bases, V lost 5 bases, and 9 bases had no gene match.

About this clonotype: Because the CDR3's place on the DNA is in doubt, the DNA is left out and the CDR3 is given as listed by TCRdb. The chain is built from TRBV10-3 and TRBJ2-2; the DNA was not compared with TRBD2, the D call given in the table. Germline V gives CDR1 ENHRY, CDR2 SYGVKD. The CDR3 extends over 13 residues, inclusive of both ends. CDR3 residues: CAIRVAEGTGELF.

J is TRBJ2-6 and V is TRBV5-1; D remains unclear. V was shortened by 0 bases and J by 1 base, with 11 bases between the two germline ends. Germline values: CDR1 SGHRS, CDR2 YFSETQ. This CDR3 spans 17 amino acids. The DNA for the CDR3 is TGCGCCAGCAGCTTGGACGCCGGTCAGTCTGGGGCCAACGTCCTGACTTTC. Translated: CASSLDAGQSGANVLTF.

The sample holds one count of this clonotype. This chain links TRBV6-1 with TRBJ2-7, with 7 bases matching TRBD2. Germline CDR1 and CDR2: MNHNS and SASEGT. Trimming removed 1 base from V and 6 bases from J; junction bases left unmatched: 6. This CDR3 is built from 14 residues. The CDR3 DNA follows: TGTGCCAGCAGTGAAGGCGGGAGTTTCGGCGAGCAGTACTTC. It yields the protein CASSEGGSFGEQYF.

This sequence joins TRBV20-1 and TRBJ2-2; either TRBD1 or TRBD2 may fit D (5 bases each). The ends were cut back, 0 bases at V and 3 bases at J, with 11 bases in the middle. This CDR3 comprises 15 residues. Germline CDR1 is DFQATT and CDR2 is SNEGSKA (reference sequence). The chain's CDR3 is CSARDLGPDTGELFF. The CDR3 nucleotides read TGCAGTGCTAGAGATCTGGGACCTGACACCGGGGAGCTGTTTTTT.

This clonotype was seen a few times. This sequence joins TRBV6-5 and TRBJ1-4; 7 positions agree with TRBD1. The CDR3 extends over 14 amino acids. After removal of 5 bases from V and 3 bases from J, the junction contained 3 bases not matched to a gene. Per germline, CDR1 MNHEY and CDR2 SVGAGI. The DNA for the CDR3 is TGTGCCAGCAGTGTCGACAGGGCTAATGAAAAACTGTTTTTT. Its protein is CASSVDRANEKLFF.

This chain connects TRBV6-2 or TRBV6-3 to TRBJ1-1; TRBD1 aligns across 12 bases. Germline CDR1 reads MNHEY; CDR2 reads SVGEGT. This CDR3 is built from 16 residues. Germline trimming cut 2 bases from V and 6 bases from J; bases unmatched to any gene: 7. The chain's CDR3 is CASSYVLGQGASEAFF. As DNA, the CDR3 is TGTGCCAGCAGTTACGTGTTGGGACAGGGGGCCTCTGAAGCTTTCTTT.

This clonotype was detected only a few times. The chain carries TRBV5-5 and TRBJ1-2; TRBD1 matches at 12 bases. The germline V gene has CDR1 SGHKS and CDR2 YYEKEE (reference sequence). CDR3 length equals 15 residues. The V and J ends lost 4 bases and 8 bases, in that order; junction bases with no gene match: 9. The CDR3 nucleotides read TGTGCCAGCAGCAATCCGGGACAGGGGGCGCGGGGCTACACCTTC. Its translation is CASSNPGQGARGYTF.

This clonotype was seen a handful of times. CDR3 in DNA: TGCGCCAGCAGCCGCGGGACAGGGAATGGCTACACCTTC. Protein: CASSRGTGNGYTF. The chain is built from TRBV5-1 and TRBJ1-2; 9 nucleotides match TRBD1. Germline assignment: CDR1 SGHRS and CDR2 YFSETQ. The CDR3 spans 13 residues. Unmatched junction bases numbered 4, after V lost 4 bases and J lost 6 bases.

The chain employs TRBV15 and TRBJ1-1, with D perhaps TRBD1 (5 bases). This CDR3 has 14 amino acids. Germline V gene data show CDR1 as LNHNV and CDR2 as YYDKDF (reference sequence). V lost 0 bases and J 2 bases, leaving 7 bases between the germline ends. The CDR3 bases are TGTGCCACCAGCAGAGAGGGGGGTAACACTGAAGCTTTCTTT. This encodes CATSREGGNTEAFF.

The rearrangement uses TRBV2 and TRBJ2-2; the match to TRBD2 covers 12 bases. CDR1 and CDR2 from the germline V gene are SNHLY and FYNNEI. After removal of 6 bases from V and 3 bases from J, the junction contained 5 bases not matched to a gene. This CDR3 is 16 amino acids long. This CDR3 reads CASRAGTSGYTGELFF. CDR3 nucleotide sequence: TGTGCCAGCAGGGCCGGGACTAGCGGGTACACCGGGGAGCTGTTTTTT.